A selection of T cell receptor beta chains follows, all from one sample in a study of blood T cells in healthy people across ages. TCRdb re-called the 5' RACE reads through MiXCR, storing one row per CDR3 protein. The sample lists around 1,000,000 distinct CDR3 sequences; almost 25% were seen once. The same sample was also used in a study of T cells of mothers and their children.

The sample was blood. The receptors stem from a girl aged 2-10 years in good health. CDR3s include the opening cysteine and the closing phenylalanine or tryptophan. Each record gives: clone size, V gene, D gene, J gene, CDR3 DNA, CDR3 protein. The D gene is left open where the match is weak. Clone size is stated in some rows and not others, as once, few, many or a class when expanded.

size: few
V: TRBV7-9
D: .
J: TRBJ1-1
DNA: TGTGCCATCTCGGAGGATACGGGGTCTGAAGCTTTCTTT
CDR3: CAISEDTGSEAFF

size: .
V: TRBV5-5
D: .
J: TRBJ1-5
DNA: TGTGCCAGCAGCTTTTCGTTCGGGAGCAATGAGCCCCAGCATTTT
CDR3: CASSFSFGSNEPQHF

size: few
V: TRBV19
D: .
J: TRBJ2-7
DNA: TGTGCCAGTAGTTATGGGGGAGGAGGCTTCTACGAGCAGTACTTC
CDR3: CASSYGGGGFYEQYF

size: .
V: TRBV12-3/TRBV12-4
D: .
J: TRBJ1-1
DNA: TGTGCCAGCAGTTTGGGGGGGGTAGTGGGTGAAGCTTTCTTT
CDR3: CASSLGGVVGEAFF

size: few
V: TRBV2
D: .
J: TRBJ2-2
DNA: TGTGCCACCAGGGGACCGAACACCGGGGAGCTGTTTTTT
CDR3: CATRGPNTGELFF

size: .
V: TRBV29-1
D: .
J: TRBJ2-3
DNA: TGCAGTTCCTGGACAGGCACAGATACGCAGTATTTT
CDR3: CSSWTGTDTQYF

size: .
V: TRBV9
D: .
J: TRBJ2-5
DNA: TGTGCCAGCAGCGTCAACGGGGCTGATCAAGAGACCCAGTACTTC
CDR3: CASSVNGADQETQYF

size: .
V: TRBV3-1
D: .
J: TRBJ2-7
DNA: TGTGCCAGCAGCCCTACGGACTGGAGAGGGTACGAGCAGTACTTC
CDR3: CASSPTDWRGYEQYF

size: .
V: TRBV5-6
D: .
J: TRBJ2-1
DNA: TGTGCCAGCAGCCAAACAGGGACCCACCACAATGAGCAGTTCTTC
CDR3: CASSQTGTHHNEQFF

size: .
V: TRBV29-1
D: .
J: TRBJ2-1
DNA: TGCAGCGTGGATTCGGGACTCCACAATGAGCAGTTCTTC
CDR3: CSVDSGLHNEQFF

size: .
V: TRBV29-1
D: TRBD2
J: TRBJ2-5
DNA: TGCAGCGGTTGGCGGGAGGGGACCCAGTACTTC
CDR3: CSGWREGTQYF

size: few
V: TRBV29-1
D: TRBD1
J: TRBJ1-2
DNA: TGCAGCGTTGAGGCGCAGGGGGCCGTAGACTATGGCTACACCTTC
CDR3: CSVEAQGAVDYGYTF

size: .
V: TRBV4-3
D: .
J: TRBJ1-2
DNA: TGCGCCAGCAGCCCTACCGACACCAACCTTAACTATGGCTACACCTTC
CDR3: CASSPTDTNLNYGYTF

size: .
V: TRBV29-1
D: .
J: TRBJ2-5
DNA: TGCAGCGTTGATCAAAACCAAGAGACCCAGTACTTC
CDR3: CSVDQNQETQYF

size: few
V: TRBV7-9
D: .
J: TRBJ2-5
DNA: TGTGCCAGCAAGGAGGTAAAAGAGACCCAGTACTTC
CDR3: CASKEVKETQYF

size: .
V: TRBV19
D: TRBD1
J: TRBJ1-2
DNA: TGTGCCAGTAGTATCGCCCAGGGGGCGCGGGCGGGCTACACCTTC
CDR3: CASSIAQGARAGYTF